Included here is one TCR beta chain sequence, with context. Its antigen remains unknown. This record comes from a study of T cell repertoires in cytomegalovirus infection. Study information: Well-studied HLA-B-restricted CMV epitopes were used in the study alongside recently identified HLA-C-restricted ones. The public TCR beta signatures pointed to both CMV infection and matching HLA type.

The CDR3 has 13 amino acids. V lost 1 base to trimming and J lost 11 bases, with 14 bases between them. CDR1 and CDR2 (germline): SGHVS, FNYEAQ. TCRdb analysed the reads with MiXCR anew, one entry per CDR3 protein. The sample records roughly 150,000 distinct CDR3 sequences, about 22% being singletons. General study findings and limits: The study identified carriers of CMV plus the relevant HLA from cumulative public TCR beta family frequency. Dominating the ex vivo response were TCR beta clonotypes that were CMV-specific and HLA-C-restricted.

This receptor was obtained from a human donor in good health (CMV status not recorded). Some clones in this sample may be carry-over from other donors' samples. Sequencing was performed on CD8+ T cells from cultured PBMCs, taken from culture after CMV antigen stimulation. This chain connects TRBV7-6 to TRBJ1-1; D remains unclear. The CDR3, as DNA: TGTGCCAGCAGCTTAGGGGTGGGTTATAGTGCTTTCTTT. Translation gives CASSLGVGYSAFF.